Reported below is one TCR beta chain. The data were obtained in a study of blood T cell repertoires in COVID-19. Study information: COVID-19 samples from acute and convalescent phases originated in the United States, Italy and Spain. The analysed material was cDNA or gDNA that came from T cells, B-cell-depleted T cells, or PBMCs.

V lost 6 bases, J lost 9 bases, and 14 bases stayed unmatched. CDR3 size: 14 residues. From germline, CDR1 is SGHVS and CDR2 FQNEAQ. In the original processing: Nucleated cell number was recorded as an estimate derived from reference gene primer amplification. Sequencing used immunoSEQ multiplex PCR; TCRdb keeps in-frame clones, though not all of them. V and J calls plus clone size are reproduced from that table; the DNA served to infer D and trimming. The sample yields approximately 89,000 clones, approximately 90% seen once. The TCR comes from a man aged 65-85 years with acute or convalescent COVID-19. Sequenced material: peripheral blood. The chain links TRBV7-8 to TRBJ2-7, with 7 bases lining up with TRBD1. CDR3 in amino acids: CASSPGTERTVQYF. The CDR3 DNA follows: TGTGCCAGCAGTCCCGGGACAGAGCGTACCGTGCAGTACTTC.